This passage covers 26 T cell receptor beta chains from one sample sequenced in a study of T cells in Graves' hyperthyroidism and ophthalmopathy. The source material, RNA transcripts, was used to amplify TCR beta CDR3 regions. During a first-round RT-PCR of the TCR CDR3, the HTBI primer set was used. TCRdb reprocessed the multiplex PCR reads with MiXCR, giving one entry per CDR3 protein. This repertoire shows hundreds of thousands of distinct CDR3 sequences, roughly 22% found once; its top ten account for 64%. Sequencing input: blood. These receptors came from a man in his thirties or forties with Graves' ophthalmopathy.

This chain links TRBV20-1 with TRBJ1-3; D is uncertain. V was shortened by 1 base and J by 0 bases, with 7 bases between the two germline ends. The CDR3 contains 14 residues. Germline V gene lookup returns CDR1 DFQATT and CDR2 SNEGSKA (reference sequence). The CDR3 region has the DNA TGCAGTGCTAGAGCTGGGAGCTCTGGAAACACCATATATTTT. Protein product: CSARAGSSGNTIYF.

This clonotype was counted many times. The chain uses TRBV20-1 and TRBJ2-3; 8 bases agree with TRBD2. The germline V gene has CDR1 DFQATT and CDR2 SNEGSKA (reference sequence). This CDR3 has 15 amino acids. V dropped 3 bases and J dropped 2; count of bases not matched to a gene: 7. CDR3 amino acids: CSARPLAGHTDTQYF. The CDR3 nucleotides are TGCAGTGCTAGGCCCCTAGCGGGCCACACAGATACGCAGTATTTT.

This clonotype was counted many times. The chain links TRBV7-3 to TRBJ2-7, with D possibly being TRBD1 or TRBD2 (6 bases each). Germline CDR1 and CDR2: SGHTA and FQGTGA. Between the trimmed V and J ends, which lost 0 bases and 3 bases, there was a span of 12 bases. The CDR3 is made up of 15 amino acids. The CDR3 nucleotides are TGTGCCAGCAGCTTAACATCGGGGGCCGGCTACGAGCAGTACTTC. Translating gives CASSLTSGAGYEQYF.

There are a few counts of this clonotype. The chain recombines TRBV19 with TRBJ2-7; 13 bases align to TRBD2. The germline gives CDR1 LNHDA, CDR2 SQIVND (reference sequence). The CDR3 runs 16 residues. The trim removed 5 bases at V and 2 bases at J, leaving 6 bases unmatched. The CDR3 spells CASSSTSGRGTYEQYF. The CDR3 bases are TGTGCCAGTAGTTCCACTAGCGGGAGGGGTACCTACGAGCAGTACTTC.

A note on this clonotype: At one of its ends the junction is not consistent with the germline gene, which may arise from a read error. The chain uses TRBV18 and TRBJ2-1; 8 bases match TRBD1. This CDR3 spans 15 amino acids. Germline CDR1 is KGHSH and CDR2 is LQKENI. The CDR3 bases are TGTGCCAGCGCACCCAGGACAGGGATGAGGAATGAGCAGTTCTTC. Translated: CASAPRTGMRNEQFF.

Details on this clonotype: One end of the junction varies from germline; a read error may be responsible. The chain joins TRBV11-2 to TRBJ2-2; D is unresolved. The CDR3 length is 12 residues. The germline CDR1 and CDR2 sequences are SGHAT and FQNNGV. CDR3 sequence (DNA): TGTGCCAGCAGCTTAGACACCGAGGAGCTGTTTTTT. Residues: CASSLDTEELFF.

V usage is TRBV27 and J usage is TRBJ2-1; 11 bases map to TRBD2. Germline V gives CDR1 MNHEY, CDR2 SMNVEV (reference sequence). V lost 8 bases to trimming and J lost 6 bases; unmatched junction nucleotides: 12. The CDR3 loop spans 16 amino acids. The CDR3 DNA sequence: TGTGCCAGCCAGGGGGCCCAGACTAGCGGGATCAATGAGCAGTTCTTC. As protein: CASQGAQTSGINEQFF.

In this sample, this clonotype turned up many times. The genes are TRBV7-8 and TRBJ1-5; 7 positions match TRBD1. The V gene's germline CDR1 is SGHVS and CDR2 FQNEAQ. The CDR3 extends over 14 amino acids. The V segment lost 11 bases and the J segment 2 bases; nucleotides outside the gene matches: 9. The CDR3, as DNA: TGTGCCTGCCAACGGCAGGGGGGCAATCAGCCCCAGCATTTT. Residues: CACQRQGGNQPQHF.

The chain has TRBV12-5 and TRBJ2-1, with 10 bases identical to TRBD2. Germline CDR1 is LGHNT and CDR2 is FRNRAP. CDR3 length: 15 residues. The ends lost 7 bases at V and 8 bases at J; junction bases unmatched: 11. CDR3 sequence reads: CASEPRLAGADEQFF. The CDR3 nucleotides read TGTGCTAGTGAACCCCGACTAGCGGGTGCGGATGAGCAGTTCTTC. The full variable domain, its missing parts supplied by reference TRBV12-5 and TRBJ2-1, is DARVTQTPRHKVTEMGQEVTMRCQPILGHNTVFWYRQTMMQGLELLAYFRNRAPLDDSGMPKDRFSAEMPDATLATLKIQPSEPRDSAVYFCASEPRLAGADEQFFGPGTRLTVL.

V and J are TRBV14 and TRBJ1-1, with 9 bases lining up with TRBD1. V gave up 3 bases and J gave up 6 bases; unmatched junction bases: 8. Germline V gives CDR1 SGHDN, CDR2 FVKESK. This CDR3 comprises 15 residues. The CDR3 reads CASSQRQGVCAEAFF. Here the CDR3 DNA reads TGTGCCAGCAGCCAGCGACAGGGGGTTTGTGCTGAAGCTTTCTTT.

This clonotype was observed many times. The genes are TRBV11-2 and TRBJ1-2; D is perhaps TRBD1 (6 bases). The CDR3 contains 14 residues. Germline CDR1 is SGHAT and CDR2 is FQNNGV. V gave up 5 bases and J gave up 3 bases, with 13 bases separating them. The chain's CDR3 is CASSHGDTDYGYTF. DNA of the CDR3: TGTGCCAGCAGCCATGGGGACACAGACTATGGCTACACCTTC.

The CDR3 DNA follows: TGCAGCGCCGGGGGACAGGGTCCCTACGAGCAGTACTTC. It is translated as CSAGGQGPYEQYF. The genes are TRBV29-1 and TRBJ2-7; the match to TRBD1 covers 9 bases. The CDR3 extends over 13 amino acids. J gave up 2 bases and V 7 bases, and 6 bases lay outside the gene matches. Germline-derived CDR1 and CDR2 are SQVTM and ANQGSEA.

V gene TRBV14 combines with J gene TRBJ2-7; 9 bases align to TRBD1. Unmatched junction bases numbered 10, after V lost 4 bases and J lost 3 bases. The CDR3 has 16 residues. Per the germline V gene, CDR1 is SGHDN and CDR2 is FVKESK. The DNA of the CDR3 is TGTGCCAGCAGCCTGTTCCCGGGACAGGGTTACTACGAGCAGTACTTC. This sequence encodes CASSLFPGQGYYEQYF.

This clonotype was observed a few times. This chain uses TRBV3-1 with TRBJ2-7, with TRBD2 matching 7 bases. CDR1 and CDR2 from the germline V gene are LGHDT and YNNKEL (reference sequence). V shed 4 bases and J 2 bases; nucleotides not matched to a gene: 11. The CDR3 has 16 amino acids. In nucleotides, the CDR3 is TGTGCCAGCAGCCGTTCCACGCTAGCGGCGGCCTACGAGCAGTACTTC. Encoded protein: CASSRSTLAAAYEQYF.

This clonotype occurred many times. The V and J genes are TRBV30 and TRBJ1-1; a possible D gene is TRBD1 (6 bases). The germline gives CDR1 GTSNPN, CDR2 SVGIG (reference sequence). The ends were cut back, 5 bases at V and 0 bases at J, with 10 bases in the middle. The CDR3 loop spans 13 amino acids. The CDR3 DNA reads TGTGCCTGGGGACAGATGATGAACACTGAAGCTTTCTTT. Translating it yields CAWGQMMNTEAFF. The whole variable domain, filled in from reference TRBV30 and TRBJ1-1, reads SQTIHQWPATLVQPVGSPLSLECTVEGTSNPNLYWYRQAAGRGLQLLFYSVGIGQISSEVPQNLSASRPQDRQFILSSKKLLLSDSGFYLCAWGQMMNTEAFFGQGTRLTVV.

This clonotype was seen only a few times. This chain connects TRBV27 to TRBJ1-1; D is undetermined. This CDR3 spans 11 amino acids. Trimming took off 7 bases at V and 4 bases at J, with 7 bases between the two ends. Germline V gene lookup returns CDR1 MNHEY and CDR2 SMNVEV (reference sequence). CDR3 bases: TGTGCCAGCAACCGTAGCACTGAAGCTTTCTTT. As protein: CASNRSTEAFF.

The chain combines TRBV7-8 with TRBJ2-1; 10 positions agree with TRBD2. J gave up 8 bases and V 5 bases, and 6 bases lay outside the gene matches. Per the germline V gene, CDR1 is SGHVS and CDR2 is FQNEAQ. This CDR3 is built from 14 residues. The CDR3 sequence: CASSGASGRYEQFF. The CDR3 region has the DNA TGTGCCAGCAGCGGGGCTAGCGGGAGATATGAGCAGTTCTTC.

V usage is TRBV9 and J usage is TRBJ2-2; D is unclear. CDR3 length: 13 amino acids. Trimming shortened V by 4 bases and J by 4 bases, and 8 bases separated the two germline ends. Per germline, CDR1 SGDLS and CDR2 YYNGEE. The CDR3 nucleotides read TGTGCCAGCAGCCCCGTCGGCACCGGGGAGCTGTTTTTT. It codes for CASSPVGTGELFF.

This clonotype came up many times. The CDR3: CASSFGQGWGYTF. Here the CDR3 DNA reads TGTGCCAGCAGTTTCGGACAGGGGTGGGGCTACACCTTC. The gene calls are TRBV12-3 or TRBV12-4 and TRBJ1-2, with 9 positions matching TRBD1. The CDR3 covers 13 residues. Trimming at V came to 3 bases and at J to 8 bases, leaving 4 bases not matched to a gene.

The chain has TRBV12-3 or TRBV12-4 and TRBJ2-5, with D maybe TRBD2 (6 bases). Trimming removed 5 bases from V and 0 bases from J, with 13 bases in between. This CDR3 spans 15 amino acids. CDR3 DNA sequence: TGTGCCAGCAGTCCTCTTAGCGGCTACCAAGAGACCCAGTACTTC. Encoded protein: CASSPLSGYQETQYF.

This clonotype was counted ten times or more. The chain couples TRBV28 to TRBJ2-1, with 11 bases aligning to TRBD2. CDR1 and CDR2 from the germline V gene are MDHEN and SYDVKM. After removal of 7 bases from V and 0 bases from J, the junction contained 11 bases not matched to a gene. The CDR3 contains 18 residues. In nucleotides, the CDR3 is TGTGCCAGCACCCCGCTAGCGGGAGGCTTGAGCTCCTACAATGAGCAGTTCTTC. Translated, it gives CASTPLAGGLSSYNEQFF.

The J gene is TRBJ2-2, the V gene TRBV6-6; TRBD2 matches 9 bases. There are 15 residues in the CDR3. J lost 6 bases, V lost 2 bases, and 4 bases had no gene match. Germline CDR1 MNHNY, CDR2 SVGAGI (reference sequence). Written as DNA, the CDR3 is TGTGCCAGCAGTTACGGGACTAGCATCGCCGGGGAGCTGTTTTTT. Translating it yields CASSYGTSIAGELFF.

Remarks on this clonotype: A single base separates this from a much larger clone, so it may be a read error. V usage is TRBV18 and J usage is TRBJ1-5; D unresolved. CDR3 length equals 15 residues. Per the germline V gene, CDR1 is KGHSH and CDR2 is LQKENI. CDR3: CASSLGGTVRQPQRF. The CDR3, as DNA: TGTGCCAGCTCACTGGGAGGAACGGTGCGTCAGCCCCAGCGTTTT.

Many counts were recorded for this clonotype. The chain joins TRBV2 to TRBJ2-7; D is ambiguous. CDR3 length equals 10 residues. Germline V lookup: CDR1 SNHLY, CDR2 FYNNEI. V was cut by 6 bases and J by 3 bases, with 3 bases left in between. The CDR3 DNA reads TGTGCCAGCAGGGGCTACGAGCAGTACTTC. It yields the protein CASRGYEQYF.

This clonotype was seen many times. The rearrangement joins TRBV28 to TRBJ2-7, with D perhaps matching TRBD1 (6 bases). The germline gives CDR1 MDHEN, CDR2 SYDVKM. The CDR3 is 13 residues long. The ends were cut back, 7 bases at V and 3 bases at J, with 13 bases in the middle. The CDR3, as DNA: TGTGCCAGCACTCGTACAGGGCACTACGAGCAGTACTTC. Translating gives CASTRTGHYEQYF.

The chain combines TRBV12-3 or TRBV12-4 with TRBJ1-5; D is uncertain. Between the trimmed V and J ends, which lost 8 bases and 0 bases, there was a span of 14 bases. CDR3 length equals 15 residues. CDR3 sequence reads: CASVEGEHSNQPQHF. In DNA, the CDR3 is TGTGCCAGCGTGGAGGGAGAGCATAGCAATCAGCCCCAGCATTTT.